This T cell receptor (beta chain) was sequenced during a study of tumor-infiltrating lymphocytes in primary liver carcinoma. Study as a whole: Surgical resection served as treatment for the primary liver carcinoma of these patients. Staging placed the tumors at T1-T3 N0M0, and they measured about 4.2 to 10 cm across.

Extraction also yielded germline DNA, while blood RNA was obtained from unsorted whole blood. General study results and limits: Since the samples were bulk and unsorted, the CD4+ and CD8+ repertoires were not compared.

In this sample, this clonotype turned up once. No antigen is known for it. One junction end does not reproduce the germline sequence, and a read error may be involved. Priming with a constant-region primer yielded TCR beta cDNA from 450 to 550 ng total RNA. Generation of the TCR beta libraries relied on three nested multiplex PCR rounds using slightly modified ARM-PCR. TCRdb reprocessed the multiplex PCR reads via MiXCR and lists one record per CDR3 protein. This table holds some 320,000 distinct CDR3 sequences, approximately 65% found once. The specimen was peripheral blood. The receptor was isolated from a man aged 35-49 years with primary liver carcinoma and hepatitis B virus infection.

As DNA, the CDR3 is TGTGTCAGCAGCGTAGGGGGTAATGCGGGCGCAGGCTCTGGGGTCAACGTCCTGACTTTC. Translation gives CVSSVGGNAGAGSGVNVLTF. The chain carries TRBV9 and TRBJ2-6; weak D call: TRBD1 (6 bases). The CDR3 length is 20 residues. The germline CDR1 and CDR2 sequences are SGDLS and YYNGEE.